The next 17 T cell receptor beta chains were all read from a single sample in a study of CD8 T cells in Susac syndrome. RNA in amounts of 0.5 to 1 ug was reverse transcribed with random hexamers. MiXCR was run by TCRdb on the immunoSEQ multiplex PCR reads, yielding one entry per CDR3 protein. This sample yields 150,000 to 160,000 distinct CDR3 sequences, of which 85% to 95% are seen a single time; just over 0.2% belongs to the top ten. The sequenced sample consisted of CD8+ T cells from PBMCs. Receptor source: a human donor with multiple sclerosis.

The chain has TRBV29-1 and TRBJ2-3, with D perhaps TRBD2 (5 bases). Germline CDR1 reads SQVTM; CDR2 reads ANQGSEA. Trimming took 4 bases from V and 2 from J, leaving 13 bases between them. The CDR3 has 14 residues. The chain's CDR3 is CSVGKEAPTDTQYF. Here the CDR3 DNA reads TGCAGCGTTGGAAAGGAGGCCCCCACAGATACGCAGTATTTT.

This clonotype was seen only once. This chain joins TRBV20-1 and TRBJ2-3; D may be TRBD1 (5 bases). The V gene's germline CDR1 is DFQATT and CDR2 SNEGSKA (reference sequence). This CDR3 spans 15 amino acids. Trimming removed 1 base at V and 2 bases at J, with 13 bases between. CDR3 in amino acids: CSARVLQEHTDTQYF. CDR3 bases: TGCAGTGCTAGAGTCCTACAGGAGCACACAGATACGCAGTATTTT.

The V gene is TRBV5-1, the J gene TRBJ2-5; TRBD2 aligns across 9 bases. Trimming at V came to 0 bases and at J to 4 bases, leaving 4 bases not matched to a gene. This CDR3 comprises 15 residues. Germline CDR1 reads SGHRS; CDR2 reads YFSETQ. The CDR3 region has the DNA TGCGCCAGCAGCTTGGAGGCTAGCGGGGTAGAGACCCAGTACTTC. As protein: CASSLEASGVETQYF.

This chain connects TRBV27 to TRBJ2-7; 9 bases are a match to TRBD1. V gave up 8 bases and J gave up 3 bases; unmatched junction bases: 11. Germline V CDR1 and CDR2: MNHEY, SMNVEV (reference sequence). The CDR3 contains 15 residues. The CDR3 coding sequence is TGTGCCAGCTCAACCGGGACAGGGATCTTCTACGAGCAGTACTTC. Encoded protein: CASSTGTGIFYEQYF.

This chain links TRBV3-1 with TRBJ2-3; D is possibly TRBD1 (5 bases). V was pared by 4 bases and J by 4 bases, with 9 bases between. Germline CDR1 LGHDT, CDR2 YNNKEL (reference sequence). The CDR3 totals 13 residues. The CDR3 nucleotides are TGTGCCAGCAGCCCGTCGACAGCAGATACGCAGTATTTT. Encoded protein: CASSPSTADTQYF.

Notes on this clonotype: Germline and junction disagree at one end, which may indicate a read error. V is TRBV13 and J is TRBJ2-4, with TRBD2 identical over 12 bases. The CDR3 consists of 15 residues. From germline, CDR1 is PRHDT and CDR2 FYEKMQ (reference sequence). DNA of the CDR3: TGTGCCAGCAGCCTAGGACTAGCGGGGAAAAACATTCAGTACTTC. It yields the protein CASSLGLAGKNIQYF.

The chain carries TRBV20-1 and TRBJ2-7, with D possibly TRBD1 on 5 matching bases. CDR1 DFQATT and CDR2 SNEGSKA come from the germline V gene (reference sequence). The V end lost 0 bases, the J end lost 7 bases, and 13 bases lay between the germline ends. This CDR3 is built from 13 residues. CDR3 DNA sequence: TGCAGTGCTAGAGAGGGGCTCAATTGGGAGCAGTACTTC. It encodes CSAREGLNWEQYF.

V gene TRBV20-1 combines with J gene TRBJ2-1; D might be TRBD2 (6 bases). From germline, CDR1 is DFQATT and CDR2 SNEGSKA (reference sequence). V lost 6 bases and J 0 bases, leaving 18 bases between the germline ends. The CDR3 is 16 residues long. In DNA form, the CDR3 reads TGCAGTGCCCCAGAGGCTAGCGCAAACTCCTACAATGAGCAGTTCTTC. This translates into CSAPEASANSYNEQFF.

This rearrangement joins TRBV5-6 to TRBJ2-7; D unclear. V lost 1 base to trimming and J lost 3 bases, with 5 bases between them. Looked up from germline, CDR1 is SGHDT and CDR2 is YYEEEE. CDR3 size: 12 residues. CDR3 amino acids: CASSLQVYEQYF. The CDR3, as DNA: TGTGCCAGCAGCTTGCAGGTCTACGAGCAGTACTTC.

The rearrangement joins TRBV2 to TRBJ2-3; unclear D gene. Per the germline V gene, CDR1 is SNHLY and CDR2 is FYNNEI. V lost 1 base to trimming and J lost 4 bases, with 9 bases between them. CDR3 length equals 14 residues. The CDR3 loop reads CASSEEGISDTQYF. DNA for the CDR3: TGTGCCAGCAGTGAAGAAGGGATCTCAGATACGCAGTATTTT.

This CDR3 reads CSVATGNTYEQYF. CDR3 bases: TGCAGCGTTGCGACAGGGAACACCTACGAGCAGTACTTC. The chain is built from TRBV29-1 and TRBJ2-7; the match to TRBD1 covers 7 bases. There are 13 residues in the CDR3. Germline values: CDR1 SQVTM, CDR2 ANQGSEA. Unmatched junction bases numbered 5, after V lost 4 bases and J lost 2 bases.

This chain links TRBV2 with TRBJ2-3, with 8 bases aligning to TRBD2. CDR1 and CDR2 (germline): SNHLY, FYNNEI. This CDR3 has 16 residues. V shed 4 bases, J shed 2 bases, and the junction held 8 bases outside the gene matches. The CDR3 loop is CASSATSGENTDTQYF. The CDR3 DNA reads as TGTGCCAGCAGTGCTACTAGCGGTGAAAACACAGATACGCAGTATTTT. Together with reference TRBV2 and TRBJ2-3, the CDR3 gives the full variable domain: EPEVTQTPSHQVTQMGQEVILRCVPISNHLYFYWYRQILGQKVEFLVSFYNNEISEKSEIFDDQFSVERPDGSNFTLKIRSTKLEDSAMYFCASSATSGENTDTQYFGPGTRLTVL.

This clonotype was counted only a few times. The chain links TRBV12-3 or TRBV12-4 to TRBJ2-1; D could derive from TRBD1 or TRBD2 (5 bases each). This CDR3 spans 12 amino acids. With 3 bases removed from V and 9 bases from J, the gap between germline ends came to 9 bases. The CDR3 region is CASSFGGSEQFF. DNA for the CDR3: TGTGCCAGCAGTTTTGGGGGTAGTGAGCAGTTCTTC.

The genes are TRBV5-1 and TRBJ2-7; 13 positions match TRBD2. Germline V CDR1 and CDR2: SGHRS, YFSETQ. V shed 3 bases and J 2 bases; nucleotides not matched to a gene: 11. The CDR3 length is 18 residues. CDR3 sequence reads: CASSSLTSGGLWAYEQYF. CDR3 DNA sequence: TGCGCCAGCAGCTCACTGACTAGCGGGGGGCTGTGGGCCTACGAGCAGTACTTC.

The rearrangement links TRBV19 to TRBJ1-1; no firm D call. Germline CDR1 and CDR2: LNHDA and SQIVND (reference sequence). Trimming took off 5 bases at V and 0 bases at J, with 7 bases between the two ends. This CDR3 has 13 residues. The CDR3 loop is CASSSTVNTEAFF. The CDR3 coding sequence is TGTGCCAGTAGTTCCACAGTGAACACTGAAGCTTTCTTT.

The chain couples TRBV4-1 to TRBJ2-5; D might be TRBD2 (6 bases). Germline CDR1 and CDR2: MGHRA and YSYEKL. V lost 1 base to trimming and J lost 5 bases, with 17 bases between them. CDR3 size: 16 residues. CDR3 region: CASSQGGDWPEETQYF. CDR3 bases: TGCGCCAGCAGCCAAGGCGGGGATTGGCCCGAGGAGACCCAGTACTTC.

The V and J genes are TRBV7-9 and TRBJ1-1; D is uncertain. Trimming removed 4 bases from V and 8 bases from J, with 14 bases in between. Germline values: CDR1 SEHNR, CDR2 FQNEAQ (reference sequence). The CDR3 is 13 amino acids. Here the CDR3 DNA reads TGTGCCAGCAGCTCCCTTTTCCCAGCCGAAGCTTTCTTT. Its protein is CASSSLFPAEAFF.